This TCR beta chain originates from a study of cytomegalovirus exposure and HLA in healthy donors. Study-level results: Later work associated fewer than 20,000 TCR beta sequences with HLA alleles at 0.05 false discovery rate. Reportedly, TCR beta sequences accurately predicted HLA-A and HLA-B alleles in most subjects.

The germline gives CDR1 SGHAT, CDR2 FQNNGV. With 5 bases clipped from V and 3 bases from J, the junction kept 10 bases outside the gene matches. The CDR3 consists of 17 residues. The PCR had 60 Vbeta and 13 Jbeta primers. The repertoire was sequenced with immunoSEQ multiplex PCR; TCRdb's copy has only in-frame clones and lacks some. The sample contains fewer than 200,000 clones, 79% of which appear only once. At collection, donors were nominally healthy, but unrecorded immune exposures were probable. In the case of this clone: Its antigen is unidentified.

V and J are TRBV11-2 and TRBJ1-4; 9 positions agree with TRBD1. Sequenced material: PBMCs. The sequence was obtained from a man between 35 and 55 years old in good health and CMV-seronegative. CDR3 in amino acids: CASSRHHRGRANEKLFF. CDR3 sequence (DNA): TGTGCCAGCAGCCGCCACCACAGGGGGCGAGCTAATGAAAAACTGTTTTTT.